This entry concerns a single T cell receptor (beta chain). Its antigen is unidentified. Trimming took off 0 bases at V and 8 bases at J, with 11 bases between the two ends. Germline CDR1 reads SEHNR; CDR2 reads FQNEAQ (reference sequence). CDR3 length: 13 residues. The data originate from a study of cytomegalovirus exposure and HLA in healthy donors. Whole-study context: HLA-typed donors were the source of about 85 million unique TCRs held in an early data release.

Findings and caveats of the study: A reported reduction in N-insertions relative to the 666-donor mean was seen in an Asian-associated ancestry cluster in a later analysis. Association of a missense DCLRE1C variant with TCR beta V- and J-gene trimming was reported in a later analysis. A later analysis revealed that TCR association rates differed between HLA loci, peaking at DRB1 and bottoming out at HLA-C.

Both 60 Vbeta primers and 13 Jbeta primers went into the PCR. Assay: immunoSEQ multiplex PCR; the TCRdb copy retains only in-frame clones and omits some. The table has approximately 79,000 clones, 60% to 85% seen once. The sample consisted of PBMCs. The rearrangement uses TRBV7-9 and TRBJ2-7; D is unresolved. This sequence originates from a boy aged 10-17 years in good health and CMV-seronegative. CDR3 nucleotide sequence: TGTGCCAGCAGCTTAGCGGTGAGTGAACAGCAGTACTTC. Its translation is CASSLAVSEQQYF. The variable domain in full, with the rest retrieved from reference TRBV7-9 and TRBJ2-7, is DTGVSQNPRHKITKRGQNVTFRCDPISEHNRLYWYRQTLGQGPEFLTYFQNEAQLEKSRLLSDRFSAERPKGSFSTLEIQRTEQGDSAMYLCASSLAVSEQQYFGPGTRLTVT.